The 20 T cell receptor beta chains in this list originate from one sample, sequenced in a study of monozygotic twins with inflammatory bowel disease. Each CDR3 protein gets one entry in TCRdb, which reprocessed the 5' RACE reads and gives no DNA. Here the sample table reports more than 300,000 distinct CDR3 sequences. The sample taken for sequencing was blood. The receptors originated from a human donor with ulcerative colitis or Crohn's disease, or a healthy co-twin of an affected twin (not recorded which).

J is TRBJ1-2 and V is TRBV14; TCRdb designates TRBD1, a call that cannot be tested without DNA. The germline CDR1 and CDR2 sequences are SGHDN and FVKESK. The CDR3 consists of 15 residues. This CDR3 reads CASSQVDRAQLGYTF.

The V call is TRBV5-1, the J call TRBJ2-5. This CDR3 has 14 residues. Germline-derived CDR1 and CDR2 are SGHRS and YFSETQ. The CDR3 sequence: CASSLGTSQETQYF. The full variable domain, rest sourced from reference TRBV5-1 and TRBJ2-5, is KAGVTQTPRYLIKTRGQQVTLSCSPISGHRSVSWYQQTPGQGLQFLFEYFSETQRNKGNFPGRFSGRQFSNSRSEMNVSTLELGDSALYLCASSLGTSQETQYFGPGTRLLVL.

The chain joins TRBV27 to TRBJ1-1. Germline CDR1 MNHEY, CDR2 SMNVEV (reference sequence). The CDR3 is 14 residues long. The CDR3 loop reads CASSLRSGNTEAFF.

The chain is built from TRBV7-9 and TRBJ2-2; lacking DNA, the TRBD1 call made by TCRdb goes unchecked. There are 16 residues in the CDR3. CDR1 SEHNR and CDR2 FQNEAQ come from the germline V gene (reference sequence). CDR3 sequence reads: CASSLGDSANTGELFF.

The gene calls are TRBV13 and TRBJ2-2. This CDR3 has 17 amino acids. CDR1 PRHDT and CDR2 FYEKMQ come from the germline V gene (reference sequence). Here the CDR3 reads CASSLIRDWRYTGELFF.

The chain recombines TRBV20-1 with TRBJ1-3. This CDR3 spans 15 amino acids. The germline CDR1 and CDR2 sequences are DFQATT and SNEGSKA (reference sequence). The CDR3 spells CSARDLSVSGNTIYF.

The chain employs TRBV20-1 and TRBJ2-1; with no DNA, the TCRdb D assignment of TRBD2 cannot be verified. Looked up from germline, CDR1 is DFQATT and CDR2 is SNEGSKA (reference sequence). The CDR3 consists of 18 residues. This chain's CDR3 is CSARDLGAGGHSYNEQFF.

The chain recombines TRBV5-1 with TRBJ2-6. Germline V gives CDR1 SGHRS, CDR2 YFSETQ. This CDR3 spans 15 amino acids. The CDR3 reads CASSLDRSGANVLTF.

This rearrangement joins TRBV12-3 or TRBV12-4 to TRBJ1-5. The CDR3 consists of 17 residues. CDR3 protein: CASSLRLRELNNQPQHF.

The rearrangement links TRBV14 to TRBJ2-7; TCRdb reports TRBD1, a call that lacks DNA to check it against. The germline V gene has CDR1 SGHDN and CDR2 FVKESK. This CDR3 is built from 16 residues. CDR3 residues: CASRRTGGDPFYEQYF.

The chain recombines TRBV20-1 with TRBJ1-4; TCRdb reports TRBD1, a call that lacks DNA to check it against. Germline CDR1 DFQATT, CDR2 SNEGSKA (reference sequence). CDR3 length: 13 residues. CDR3 protein: CSARSPTGTRLFF.

The chain recombines TRBV4-1 with TRBJ1-1; checking the TCRdb D call of TRBD1 is not possible without DNA. This CDR3 has 15 residues. Germline V gives CDR1 MGHRA, CDR2 YSYEKL. This CDR3 reads CASSQAPGLGTEAFF.

The chain employs TRBV5-1 and TRBJ2-1. Germline assignment: CDR1 SGHRS and CDR2 YFSETQ. The length of the CDR3 is 15 residues. The CDR3 loop reads CASSLRPSSYNEQFF.

The genes are TRBV6-1 and TRBJ2-5; absent DNA, TCRdb's TRBD2 call cannot be checked. The CDR3 consists of 14 residues. The germline CDR1 and CDR2 sequences are MNHNS and SASEGT. CDR3 sequence reads: CASGRVEGEETQYF.

CDR3 protein: CATSDGTGGASGNEQFF. V usage is TRBV24-1 and J usage is TRBJ2-1; TCRdb names TRBD1, which stays unverified in the absence of DNA. The CDR3 length is 17 residues. Germline V gene sequence: CDR1 KGHDR, CDR2 SFDVKD.

The chain carries TRBV20-1 and TRBJ1-6; no DNA is available, so the TRBD1 call from TCRdb remains unchecked. Germline V gene sequence: CDR1 DFQATT, CDR2 SNEGSKA (reference sequence). This CDR3 comprises 15 residues. The CDR3 sequence: CSARPPGQAYSPLHF.

The chain recombines TRBV30 with TRBJ2-3; no DNA is available, so the TRBD1 call from TCRdb remains unchecked. This CDR3 has 15 amino acids. Germline loops: CDR1 GTSNPN, CDR2 SVGIG (reference sequence). The CDR3 loop reads CAWSGGPLGTDAQYF.

The V and J genes are TRBV4-1 and TRBJ2-1. Germline CDR1 is MGHRA and CDR2 is YSYEKL. The CDR3 is made up of 12 amino acids. Here the CDR3 reads CASSPHANEQFF.

This chain connects TRBV7-2 to TRBJ1-2. Germline assignment: CDR1 SGHTA and CDR2 FQGNSA. The CDR3 loop spans 13 amino acids. CDR3 protein: CASSLFREYGYTF.

The V call is TRBV7-8, the J call TRBJ2-2. The V gene's germline CDR1 is SGHVS and CDR2 FQNEAQ. CDR3 size: 14 residues. CDR3 in amino acids: CASSFLQNAGELFF.